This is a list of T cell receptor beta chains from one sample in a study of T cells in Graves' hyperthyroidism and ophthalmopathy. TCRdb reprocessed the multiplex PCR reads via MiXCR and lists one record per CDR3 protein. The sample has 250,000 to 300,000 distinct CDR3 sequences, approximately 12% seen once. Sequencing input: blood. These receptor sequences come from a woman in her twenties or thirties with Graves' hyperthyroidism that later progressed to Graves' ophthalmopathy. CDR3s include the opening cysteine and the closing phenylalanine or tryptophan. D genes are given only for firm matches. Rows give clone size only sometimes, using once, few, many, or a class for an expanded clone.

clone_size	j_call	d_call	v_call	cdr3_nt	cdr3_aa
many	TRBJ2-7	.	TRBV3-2	TGCAGGGCCTACGAGCAGTACTTC	CRAYEQYF
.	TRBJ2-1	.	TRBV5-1	TGCGCCAGCAGCTTGGAGGGCAATCGGGTCAATGAGCAGTTCTTC	CASSLEGNRVNEQFF
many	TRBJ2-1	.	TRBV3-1	TGTGCCAGCAGCCAAGGGAAAGTGAATGAGCAGTTCTTC	CASSQGKVNEQFF
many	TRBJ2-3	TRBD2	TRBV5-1	TGCGCCAGCAGCGCGGGACTAGCGCGGGGGGGCACAGATACGCAGTATTTT	CASSAGLARGGTDTQYF
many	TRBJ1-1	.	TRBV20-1	TGCAGTGCTAGGGAGGACAGCCTACTCCTCATGAACACTGAAGCTTTCTTT	CSAREDSLLLMNTEAFF
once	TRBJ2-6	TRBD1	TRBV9	TGTGCCAGCAGCGCACAGGGGACTGGGGCCAACGTCCTGACTTTC	CASSAQGTGANVLTF
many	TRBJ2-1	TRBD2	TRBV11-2	TGTGCCAGCAGCTTAGGTGATAGCGGGAATCGCAATGAGCAGTTCTTC	CASSLGDSGNRNEQFF
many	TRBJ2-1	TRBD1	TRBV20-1	TGCAGTGCAGAAAGGGGGCTCGCCAACAATGAGCAGTTCTTC	CSAERGLANNEQFF
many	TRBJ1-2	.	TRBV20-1	TGCAGCTCCAGGGGCCCGCCAGGCTACACCTTC	CSSRGPPGYTF
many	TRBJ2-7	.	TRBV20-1	TGCAGTGCTACGCTCCCCGTGGCTAACGAGGTCGACGAGCAGTACTTC	CSATLPVANEVDEQYF
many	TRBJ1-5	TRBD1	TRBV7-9	TGTGCCAGCAGCTTAGAAGACAGGGCACATCAGCCCCAGCATTTT	CASSLEDRAHQPQHF
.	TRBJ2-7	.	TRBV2	TGTGCCAGCAGTAGGCCTAATGAACAATACGAGCAGTACTTC	CASSRPNEQYEQYF
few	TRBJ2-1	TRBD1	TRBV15	TGTGCCACCACATCCACCGGGACAGGCCCCTCATTCGAGCAGTTCTTC	CATTSTGTGPSFEQFF
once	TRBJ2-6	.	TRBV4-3	TGCGCCAGCAGCCAAGGGGGACCTGGGGCCAACGTCCTGACTTTC	CASSQGGPGANVLTF
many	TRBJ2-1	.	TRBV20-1	TGCAGTGCTAGTCTTTCCAGGAACTCCTACAATGAGCAGTTCTTC	CSASLSRNSYNEQFF
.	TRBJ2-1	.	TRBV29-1	TGCAGCCCCTGGAGGGGGGACTACAATGAGCAGTTCTTC	CSPWRGDYNEQFF
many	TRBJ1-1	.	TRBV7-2	TGTGCCAGCAGCCCGACAGTGGCTGAAGCTTTCTTT	CASSPTVAEAFF
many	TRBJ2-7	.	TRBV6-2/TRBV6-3	TGTGCCAGCAGTTTTGCAGCGCTAACACCCTACGAGCAGTACTTC	CASSFAALTPYEQYF
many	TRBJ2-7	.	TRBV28	TGTGCCAGCAGAGGGACGGAATCCTACGAGCAGTACTTC	CASRGTESYEQYF
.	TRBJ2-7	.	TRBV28	TGTGCCAGCAGCTCCCTGGGGGGCTACGAGTCCTACGAGCAGTACTTC	CASSSLGGYESYEQYF
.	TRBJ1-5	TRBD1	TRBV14	TGTGCCAGCAGCCCAGATCAGGGGGCCCTAAGTCAGCCCCAGCATTTT	CASSPDQGALSQPQHF
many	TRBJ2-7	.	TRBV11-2	TGTGCCAGCAGCTTAGATCTGGCTAGCTCCTACGAGCAGTACTTC	CASSLDLASSYEQYF
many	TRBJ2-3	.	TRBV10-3	TGTGCCATCATGGGGGCGGGAGAGACAGATACGCAGTATTTT	CAIMGAGETDTQYF
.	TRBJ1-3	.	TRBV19	TGTGCCAGTAGTATAGGATCTGGAAACACCATATATTTT	CASSIGSGNTIYF
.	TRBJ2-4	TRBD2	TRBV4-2	TGTGCCAGCAGCCAAGAAGGACTAGCGGAAAACATTCAGTACTTC	CASSQEGLAENIQYF
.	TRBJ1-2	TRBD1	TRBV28	TGTGCCAGCAGTCCCGGGACAGGGAGGATGTACTATGGCTACACCTTC	CASSPGTGRMYYGYTF
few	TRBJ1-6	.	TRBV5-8	TGTGCCAGCACCCCGGGGAGGGGAAGTGCACCCCTCCACTTT	CASTPGRGSAPLHF
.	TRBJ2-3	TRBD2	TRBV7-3	TGTGCCAGCAGTTCCGGGGGGGAAGATACGCAGTATTTT	CASSSGGEDTQYF
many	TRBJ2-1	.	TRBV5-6	TGTGCCAGCAGCTTGGAGCAGTTGGATGAGCAGTTCTTC	CASSLEQLDEQFF
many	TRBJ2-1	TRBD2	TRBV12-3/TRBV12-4	TGTGCCAGCAGTCAAACCTTGATCCAGCGGGAATCGGAACAGCAGTTCTTC	CASSQTLIQRESEQQFF
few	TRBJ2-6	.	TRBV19	TGTGCCAGTAACAAGGGCTCTGGGGCCAACGTCCTGACTTTC	CASNKGSGANVLTF
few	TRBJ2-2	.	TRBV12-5	TGTGCTAGTGGGTCCGGGGAGCTGTTTTTT	CASGSGELFF
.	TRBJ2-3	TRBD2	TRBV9	TGTGCCAGCAGCGTAGTGACTAGCCCCCGCGGAACAGATACGCAGTATTTT	CASSVVTSPRGTDTQYF
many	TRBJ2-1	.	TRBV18	TGTGCCAGCTCACCATTCCGGGACTCCGTCACAGGGCAGTTCTTC	CASSPFRDSVTGQFF
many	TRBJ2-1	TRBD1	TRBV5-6	TGTGCCAGCAGCAGAGACAGGGGGCGAAACAATGAGCAGTTCTTC	CASSRDRGRNNEQFF
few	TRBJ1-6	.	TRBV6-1	TGTGCCAGCAGTGGACCGAACTCCTATAATTCACCCCTCCACTTT	CASSGPNSYNSPLHF
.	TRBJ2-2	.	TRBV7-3	TGTGCCAGCAGCACCGGGGCCGGGGGCACCGGGGAGCTGTTTTTT	CASSTGAGGTGELFF
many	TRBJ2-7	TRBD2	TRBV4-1	TGCGCCAGCAGCCAAGAAGATACGGGAGGGCTAGGCGAGCAGTACTTC	CASSQEDTGGLGEQYF
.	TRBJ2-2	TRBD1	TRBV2	TGTGCCAGCAGCCCCGGGACAGAGATCACCGGGGAGCTGTTTTTT	CASSPGTEITGELFF
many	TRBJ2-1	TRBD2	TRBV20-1	TGCAGTGCTAGAGTCTCCGGGGGGGCTGAGTTCTTC	CSARVSGGAEFF
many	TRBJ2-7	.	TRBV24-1	TGTGCCACCAGTGACTCGCGGCGGGGCGACGAGCAGTACTTC	CATSDSRRGDEQYF
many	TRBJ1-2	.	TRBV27	TGTGCCAGCAGTTTATGCGGCCCGGGCTATGGCTACACCTTC	CASSLCGPGYGYTF
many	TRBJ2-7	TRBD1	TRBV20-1	TGCAGTGCTAGAGGCCTTACCCGACAGGGATCCTCCTACGAGCAGTACTTC	CSARGLTRQGSSYEQYF
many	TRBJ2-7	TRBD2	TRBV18	TGTGCCAGCTCACCGGGACTAGCGGGAGGTCGGGACTACGAGCAGTACTTC	CASSPGLAGGRDYEQYF
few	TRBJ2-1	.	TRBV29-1	TGCAGCGTTGAATTACTAGAGCGGGTACTGGCCTACAATGAGCAGTTCTTC	CSVELLERVLAYNEQFF
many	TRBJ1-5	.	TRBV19	TGTGCCAGTAGTACAACGGGTCTGAGGGGCAATCAGCCCCAGCATTTT	CASSTTGLRGNQPQHF
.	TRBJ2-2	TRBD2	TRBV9	TGTGCCAGCAGCGTGGGGATAGCGGGACTCACCGGGGAGCTGTTTTTT	CASSVGIAGLTGELFF
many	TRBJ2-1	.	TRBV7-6	TGTGCCAGCAACCCCGGGGGCCCCTACAATGAGCAGTTCTTC	CASNPGGPYNEQFF